This T cell receptor beta chain was observed in a study of shared clonotypes between healthy human individuals. Turning to the study itself: Each donor's CD4 naive and CD4 memory cells filled three plates apiece, CD8 naive two, and CD8 memory one. General study points: Sampling used blood alone; tissue repertoires probably differ. Estimated clonotype richness was generally higher in naive than memory subsets.

The table came from immunoSEQ multiplex PCR; TCRdb's copy has only in-frame clones and leaves some out. The sample contains 2 million to 2.5 million clones, approximately 95% of which appear only once. V was clipped by 6 bases and J by 8 bases; unmatched bases: 15. This CDR3 is built from 16 residues. Germline CDR1 reads MNHEY; CDR2 reads SMNVEV (reference sequence). This clone has only one observation. Its target is not known. The specimen was naive CD4+ T cells from PBMCs. Documented subset: CD45RA+ positively selected. The receptor comes from a young man in good health. Some clones in this sample may be carry-over from other donors' samples. J is TRBJ2-2 and V is TRBV27; 7 bases are a match to TRBD1. CDR3 residues: CASSPWDSALLGELFF. DNA of the CDR3: TGTGCCAGCAGCCCTTGGGACAGCGCTTTATTGGGGGAGCTGTTTTTT.